This TCR beta chain was observed in a study of T cells in Graves' hyperthyroidism and ophthalmopathy (dated by TCRdb to the late 2010s). For the study in its entirety: Peripheral blood was sampled at the time of initial diagnosis, prior to any treatment. A discovery cohort of about a hundred patients, 43 with Graves' ophthalmopathy and approximately 55 with stable Graves' hyperthyroidism, was used to find distinguishing TCR V-J signatures. The study also compared thyroid tissue and blood T-cell repertoires from roughly six Graves' hyperthyroidism patients. Following sampling, methimazole starting at 30 mg daily was given to hyperthyroidism patients, and high-dose intravenous methylprednisolone was given to ophthalmopathy patients. The 75 to 100 discovery patients were divided at random into training and test sets in a 7:3 ratio. Whether ophthalmopathy could be predicted prospectively was tested in an independent validation cohort made up of 18 to 20 hyperthyroidism patients plus 17 patients who later progressed to ophthalmopathy. TCR Vbeta CDR3 sequencing of 135 peripheral blood samples (approximately 44 ophthalmopathy, over 70 hyperthyroidism and approximately 17 progressor patients) is reported in the paper.

Trimming removed 3 bases from V and 4 bases from J; the gene matches leave 5 bases unexplained. The CDR1 and CDR2 encoded by the germline V gene are MGHRA and YSYEKL. The CDR3 sequence holds 14 residues, the cysteine and phenylalanine included. The only DNA kept is the CDR3, 42 bases in frame from the first base. Amplification of TCR beta CDR3 regions was carried out from RNA transcripts. The TCR CDR3 was subjected to a first round of RT-PCR using the HTBI primer set and the Qiagen OneStep RT-PCR kit. The libraries were constructed in a second round of multiplex PCR and then size-selected and purified. Sequencing of the libraries was done on an Illumina HiSeq2000 using paired-end 100 bp reads. The original pipeline was this. Raw data were processed with SOAPnuke, discarding reads with adapters, uncalled bases, mean Phred below 15, or no exact constant-primer or identifier match. High-quality paired reads were merged with COPE v1.2.5, and unique nucleotide sequences were defined as clonotypes. MiTCR v1.1 was used to align the clonotypes against IMGT TRBV, TRBD and TRBJ reference segments. Only V-J combinations with frequency above 0.0001, covering about 99% of repertoires, were analysed. A TCS score was defined as the ratio between F50 (clonal expansion) and ExV (chaos), using BLOSUM62-based TCRdist between CDR3 peptides within each V-J. Welch's t-statistics and random forest reduced 500 to 650 V-J features to 13, which were used in a naive Bayes classifier (R e1071). Using fastp trimming at Q25 and MiXCR clonotype assembly, TCRdb reanalyzed the public sequencing data and kept in-frame beta chains. When rows share a CDR3 protein, they turn into one entry using the most common DNA and genes. TCRdb, rather than the study authors, made the V and J calls. Recorded for this sample are hundreds of thousands of distinct CDR3 sequences; 14% of them occurred a single time. The ten most abundant clones make up 10% of the sample.

Points the paper makes about the study in general: Most expanded thyroid clonotypes (frequency above 0.001) were also found in blood, which suggests that blood repertoires may mirror thyroid immune responses. Ophthalmopathy was separated from stable hyperthyroidism by a 13 V-J signature model, with around 88% sensitivity and about 81% specificity obtained in cross-validation and 80%/75% obtained in testing. Sample size was not statistically predetermined, and investigators were not blinded to group allocation. In validation, the model predicted progression to ophthalmopathy with about 71% sensitivity and 72% to 85% specificity, a median of about six months before onset.

Concerning this clonotype itself: Its antigen is still unknown. No clone much larger than this one lies a single base away; base qualities are absent.

Stable Graves' hyperthyroidism was defined as no progression to ophthalmopathy during 18 months of follow-up. Hyperthyroidism patients were newly diagnosed, had a disease duration of under 2 months, and were aged 18 to 65 years. Exclusion was applied to patients with uncontrolled infections, other autoimmune diseases, pregnancy or lactation. Clinical symptoms, serum thyroxine and TRAb, thyroid ultrasound, and orbital computed tomography formed the basis for the diagnoses. PBMCs were separated from around 9.1 ml of fresh peripheral blood using Ficoll-Paque density gradient centrifugation. Total RNA was extracted with Trizol reagent, and quality was checked on an Agilent 2100 Bioanalyzer.

This chain is built from TRBV4-1 and TRBJ1-1, with 7 bases in between that match TRBD1. The clonotype comes from a woman younger than 30 with Graves' hyperthyroidism. Sample: blood. The DNA sequence reads TGCGCCAGCAGCCACCCCGACAGGGTCACTGAAGCTTTCTTT. This yields the protein CASSHPDRVTEAFF.